A single sample is the source of the 8 T cell receptor beta chains below, sequenced in a study of blood T cell repertoires in COVID-19. Data came from immunoSEQ multiplex PCR; TCRdb stores just in-frame clones and leaves some out. This table holds approximately 140,000 clones, around 83% found once. Sequenced input: PBMCs or T cells enriched from blood (not recorded which). All receptors derive from a woman aged 50 to 60 who had been exposed to COVID-19.

CDR3: CASSPAGQGYEQYF. CDR3 bases: TGTGCCAGCTCACCGGCAGGTCAGGGCTACGAGCAGTACTTC. This sequence joins TRBV18 and TRBJ2-7, with D tentatively TRBD1 (5 bases). The CDR3 totals 14 residues. CDR1 and CDR2 from the germline V gene are KGHSH and LQKENI. Deletions cut 3 bases from V and 3 bases from J, with 12 bases between.

The rearrangement joins TRBV5-6 to TRBJ1-6; the D gene is possibly TRBD1 (6 bases). Germline V lookup: CDR1 SGHDT, CDR2 YYEEEE. There are 16 residues in the CDR3. V lost 7 bases and J 7 bases, leaving 21 bases between the germline ends. In nucleotides, the CDR3 is TGTGCCAGCGCCTTCGCGGGCGGGGGCTCGAATTCACCCCTCCACTTT. Protein: CASAFAGGGSNSPLHF.

This sequence joins TRBV5-8 and TRBJ1-3; D not certain. This CDR3 has 14 amino acids. V lost 1 base to trimming and J lost 0 bases, with 5 bases between them. CDR1 and CDR2 from the germline V gene are SGHTS and YDEGEE. CDR3: CASSLMRSGNTIYF. The CDR3 DNA follows: TGTGCCAGCAGCTTGATGCGCTCTGGAAACACCATATATTTT.

The V gene is TRBV4-3, the J gene TRBJ2-7, with D unresolved. The germline CDR1 and CDR2 sequences are LGHNA and YSLEER. There are 15 residues in the CDR3. V lost 1 base to trimming and J lost 0 bases, with 10 bases between them. The CDR3 bases are TGCGCCAGCAGCCAAGCTTTGTACGGCTCCTACGAGCAGTACTTC. It encodes CASSQALYGSYEQYF.

V gene TRBV6-5 combines with J gene TRBJ1-2; 9 bases align to TRBD1. Unmatched junction bases numbered 7, after V lost 5 bases and J lost 6 bases. Germline V gives CDR1 MNHEY, CDR2 SVGAGI. The CDR3 extends over 14 amino acids. The CDR3 protein is CASSRQGGGDGYTF. DNA for the CDR3: TGTGCCAGCAGTAGACAGGGGGGAGGCGATGGCTACACCTTC.

The rearrangement uses TRBV7-9 and TRBJ1-6, with D possibly TRBD1 on 5 matching bases. CDR3 length equals 16 residues. V was trimmed by 2 bases and J by 3 bases, leaving 11 bases between them. Germline loops: CDR1 SEHNR, CDR2 FQNEAQ (reference sequence). CDR3 nucleotides: TGTGCCAGCAGCTTATTCAGTAGGGGCTATAATTCACCCCTCCACTTT. It codes for CASSLFSRGYNSPLHF. Filled out from reference TRBV7-9 and TRBJ1-6, the complete variable domain reads DTGVSQNPRHKITKRGQNVTFRCDPISEHNRLYWYRQTLGQGPEFLTYFQNEAQLEKSRLLSDRFSAERPKGSFSTLEIQRTEQGDSAMYLCASSLFSRGYNSPLHFGNGTRLTVT.

V and J are TRBV19 and TRBJ2-7; 11 bases align to TRBD2. Germline CDR1 and CDR2: LNHDA and SQIVND (reference sequence). The CDR3 is 15 amino acids. The V gene end was trimmed by 4 bases and the J gene end by 1 base; junction bases not matched to a gene: 3. The CDR3 spells CASSKSSGRSYEQYF. The CDR3 bases are TGTGCCAGTAGTAAATCTAGCGGGAGGTCCTACGAGCAGTACTTC.

The table lists this clone with a count of one. This rearrangement joins TRBV21-1 to TRBJ2-5; TRBD1, as called in the table, went unchecked against the DNA. TRBV21-1 is assigned pseudogene status. This CDR3 contains 14 residues. CDR3 nucleotide sequence: TGTGCCAGCAGCGCACACAGGGCCCAAGAGACCCAGTACTTC. Its translation is CASSAHRAQETQYF.